Included here is one TCR beta chain sequence, with context. The antigen is unknown. Some clones are missing from TCRdb's copy, which holds only in-frame ones; the method was immunoSEQ multiplex PCR. The sample includes tens of thousands of clones, over 75% of them seen just once. This CDR3 contains 15 residues. Deletions cut 6 bases from V and 1 base from J, with 13 bases between. Germline V gene lookup returns CDR1 SGHRS and CDR2 YFSETQ. This record comes from a study of T cell responses to AZD1222 COVID-19 vaccine. Study-level points and caveats: Vaccine-associated CD4 TCRs ranged over spike, dominating at 160-218 and 743-854.

The V and J genes are TRBV5-1 and TRBJ2-2; a possible D gene is TRBD1 (6 bases). The material was peripheral blood, obtained on day 0 of AZD1222 vaccination. This TCR was recovered from an adult in good health. As DNA, the CDR3 is TGCGCCAGCACCCCCGACAGGATGAACACCGGGGAGCTGTTTTTT. It codes for CASTPDRMNTGELFF.